These 15 T cell receptor beta chains were sequenced from one sample in a study of graft-versus-host responses after intestinal transplantation. Repertoires were generated with immunoSEQ multiplex PCR, while TCRdb's copy carries only in-frame clones and drops some. The sample lists some 19,000 clones, about a third occurring once. The material was alloreactive CD4+ T cells from a mixed lymphocyte reaction culture, obtained before transplantation. Subset in this sample: CFSE-low proliferating T cells sorted from approximately six-day pre-transplant mixed lymphocyte reaction (GvH or HvG direction). The receptors come from a human patient who was an organ donor for intestinal transplantation.

A single count supports this clone. The chain carries TRBV28 and TRBJ2-3, with D tentatively TRBD2 (6 bases). Trimming left V 7 bases short and J 5 bases short, with 19 bases between. This CDR3 is 15 amino acids long. Germline lookup yields CDR1 MDHEN and CDR2 SYDVKM. The CDR3 spells CASNTIRRRGDTQYF. CDR3 in DNA: TGTGCCAGCAACACAATCCGCAGGCGGGGAGATACGCAGTATTTT.

In its sample, this clone ranks as medium-sized (0.01 to 0.1%). The V and J genes are TRBV30 and TRBJ1-4; TRBD1 might be the D (6 bases). This CDR3 region has 14 residues. Per germline, CDR1 GTSNPN and CDR2 SVGIG (reference sequence). V lost 4 bases, J lost 1 base, and 10 bases lay in between. The CDR3 spells CAWNLQGTNEKLFF. The CDR3 bases are TGTGCCTGGAACCTACAGGGAACTAATGAAAAACTGTTTTTT. Full variable domain (remainder filled in from reference TRBV30 and TRBJ1-4): SQTIHQWPATLVQPVGSPLSLECTVEGTSNPNLYWYRQAAGRGLQLLFYSVGIGQISSEVPQNLSASRPQDRQFILSSKKLLLSDSGFYLCAWNLQGTNEKLFFGSGTQLSVL.

This clone came up a few times. This chain uses TRBV19 with TRBJ1-5, with 7 bases matching TRBD1. J was trimmed by 7 bases and V by 9 bases; bases with no gene match: 9. CDR1 and CDR2 from the germline V gene are LNHDA and SQIVND (reference sequence). CDR3 size: 13 residues. For the CDR3, the DNA is TGTGCCAGCCAGACAGGGCAAAGGCAGCCCCAGCATTTT. Protein product: CASQTGQRQPQHF. Combining the CDR3 with reference TRBV19 and TRBJ1-5 gives the whole variable domain DGGITQSPKYLFRKEGQNVTLSCEQNLNHDAMYWYRQDPGQGLRLIYYSQIVNDFQKGDIAEGYSVSREKKESFPLTVTSAQKNPTAFYLCASQTGQRQPQHFGDGTRLSIL.

This clone showed up just a few times. The identical CDR3 is also encoded by other nucleotide sequences in the sample. This chain connects TRBV5-1 to TRBJ2-1, with TRBD2 matching 13 bases. Germline loops: CDR1 SGHRS, CDR2 YFSETQ. The CDR3 loop spans 15 amino acids. J gave up 7 bases and V 0 bases, and 1 base lay outside the gene matches. As DNA, the CDR3 is TGCGCCAGCAGCTTGGGGACTAGCGGGAGTAATGAGCAGTTCTTC. This gives the protein CASSLGTSGSNEQFF.

This clone was counted a few times. This rearrangement joins TRBV11-2 to TRBJ2-7; 11 bases map to TRBD2. This CDR3 spans 17 amino acids. Germline CDR1 and CDR2: SGHAT and FQNNGV. Losses at the gene ends were 2 bases for V and 6 bases for J; bases not matched to a gene: 12. The CDR3 sequence is CASSLRAGSGRVLEQYF. The CDR3 DNA reads as TGTGCCAGCAGCTTAAGGGCGGGTAGCGGGAGGGTCCTCGAGCAGTACTTC.

This clone was found a few times. V is TRBV5-1 and J is TRBJ2-7, with D perhaps TRBD1 or TRBD2 (5 bases each). Per the germline V gene, CDR1 is SGHRS and CDR2 is YFSETQ. Trimming removed 4 bases from V and 3 bases from J, with 11 bases in between. The CDR3 loop spans 13 amino acids. The DNA for the CDR3 is TGCGCCAGCAGCCCGGGACCTCGCTACGAGCAGTACTTC. Translation gives CASSPGPRYEQYF.

This clone is medium-sized. V usage is TRBV5-4 and J usage is TRBJ2-1, with TRBD2 matching over 10 bases. Germline CDR1 is SGHNT and CDR2 is YYREEE (reference sequence). V was clipped by 3 bases and J by 7 bases; unmatched bases: 10. There are 16 residues in the CDR3. The CDR3 loop is CASSSVVSSGSNEQFF. The CDR3 DNA reads TGTGCCAGCAGCTCGGTGGTTTCTAGCGGGAGTAATGAGCAGTTCTTC.

The CDR3 DNA reads TGTGCCAGCAGCGTAGCTAGCGGGAGGGCCTTAGGGGAGACCCAGTACTTC. Translated, it gives CASSVASGRALGETQYF. The rearrangement joins TRBV9 to TRBJ2-5, with 12 bases identical to TRBD2. Trimming removed 0 bases from V and 5 bases from J; junction bases left unmatched: 8. CDR3 length: 17 amino acids. The germline CDR1 and CDR2 sequences are SGDLS and YYNGEE.

This clone is medium-sized. This rearrangement joins TRBV10-3 to TRBJ2-2; 8 bases align to TRBD2. The CDR3 length is 16 residues. V was pared by 6 bases and J by 5 bases, with 11 bases of the junction left unmatched. The germline V gene has CDR1 ENHRY and CDR2 SYGVKD. The CDR3 sequence: CAIRALASGLTGELFF. CDR3 sequence (DNA): TGTGCCATCAGGGCGCTGGCTAGCGGGTTGACCGGGGAGCTGTTTTTT.

This sequence joins TRBV5-1 and TRBJ2-1; TRBD2 matches 8 bases. V was clipped by 4 bases and J by 11 bases; unmatched bases: 11. Germline CDR1 is SGHRS and CDR2 is YFSETQ. The CDR3 spans 14 residues. The CDR3 nucleotides read TGCGCCAGCAGCCCCGGACTAGCCTCAATGAAGCAGTTCTTC. Translation: CASSPGLASMKQFF.

This clone appeared a single time. The rearrangement links TRBV19 to TRBJ2-3, with 8 positions matching TRBD2. The CDR3 is made up of 15 amino acids. In germline, CDR1 is LNHDA, CDR2 SQIVND (reference sequence). The V gene end was trimmed by 5 bases and the J gene end by 8 bases; junction bases not matched to a gene: 12. The CDR3 sequence is CASSETVAGIGTQYF. For the CDR3, the DNA is TGTGCCAGTAGTGAAACGGTAGCGGGAATCGGTACGCAGTATTTT.

The chain links TRBV6-1 to TRBJ1-4; D not resolved. Germline CDR1 MNHNS, CDR2 SASEGT. This CDR3 is 13 amino acids long. V was shortened by 4 bases and J by 8 bases, with 11 bases between the two germline ends. The chain's CDR3 is CASSGHRREKLFF. CDR3 DNA: TGTGCCAGCAGTGGCCACCGCCGGGAAAAACTGTTTTTT.

There are a few counts of this clone. The chain is built from TRBV2 and TRBJ2-7; 8 bases fit TRBD2. From germline, CDR1 is SNHLY and CDR2 FYNNEI. Trimming removed 6 bases from V and 0 bases from J; junction bases left unmatched: 7. The CDR3 runs 15 residues. This CDR3 is CASSPIREGSYEQYF. The CDR3 DNA reads as TGTGCCAGCAGCCCGATACGGGAGGGCTCCTACGAGCAGTACTTC.

The chain couples TRBV7-9 to TRBJ2-3; 10 nucleotides agree with TRBD1. With 7 bases clipped from V and 3 bases from J, the junction kept 7 bases outside the gene matches. CDR1 is SEHNR and CDR2 is FQNEAQ in the germline V gene (reference sequence). This CDR3 has 15 amino acids. The CDR3: CASTNWDRGTDTQYF. CDR3 bases: TGTGCCAGCACAAACTGGGACAGGGGAACAGATACGCAGTATTTT.

This clone was recorded once. The rearrangement links TRBV30 to TRBJ2-5, with D maybe TRBD1 (6 bases). The germline CDR1 and CDR2 sequences are GTSNPN and SVGIG (reference sequence). The germline V and J ends were trimmed by 2 bases and 5 bases, with 18 bases remaining between them. The CDR3 has 15 amino acids. CDR3 sequence reads: CAWSTTGFRGETQYF. CDR3 sequence (DNA): TGTGCCTGGAGTACTACAGGGTTCCGAGGGGAGACCCAGTACTTC.